This T cell receptor beta chain was identified during a study of blood T cell repertoires in COVID-19. Study at large: The United States, Italy and Spain provided the acute and convalescent COVID-19 samples. PBMCs, B-cell-depleted T cells, or T cells were the source of the cDNA or gDNA that made up the material.

This clone appeared a single time. One Seattle source followed patients from active infection through their disease course. Authors' processing steps: Reference gene primer amplification in the assay estimated nucleated cell counts. The table came from immunoSEQ multiplex PCR; TCRdb's copy has only in-frame clones and leaves some out. The V and J calls and clone size are taken from that table; D and trimming were inferred from the DNA. The table includes fewer than 200,000 clones, 80% to 85% detected once. The sequenced material came from peripheral blood. This TCR was sampled from a woman in her 70s with COVID-19, enrolled during active disease.

CDR3 DNA sequence: TGTGCCAGTAGTATCTTGACAGGGTTAAACCACGAGCAGTACTTC. Protein product: CASSILTGLNHEQYF. The gene calls are TRBV19 and TRBJ2-7, with TRBD1 matching 7 bases. Germline CDR1 and CDR2: LNHDA and SQIVND (reference sequence). Trimming at V came to 3 bases and at J to 5 bases, leaving 10 bases not matched to a gene. The CDR3 extends over 15 amino acids.